The 7 T cell receptor beta chains below were found in one sample sequenced in a study of blood T cells in healthy people across ages. Next came a second PCR, run for about 7 to 12 cycles, which used a sample-barcoded 5' primer along with a J-beta primer mix. TCRdb redid the calling of the 5' RACE reads with MiXCR, one entry per CDR3 protein. The sample has hundreds of thousands of distinct CDR3 sequences; over 45% are singletons. The specimen sequenced was blood. The receptor set was obtained from a woman between 55 and 75 years old in good health.

The chain carries TRBV6-2 or TRBV6-3 and TRBJ2-7, with TRBD1 identical over 7 bases. The CDR3 sequence is 14 residues long. Germline loops: CDR1 MNHEY, CDR2 SVGEGT. V dropped 5 bases and J dropped 1; count of bases not matched to a gene: 5. CDR3 in DNA: TGTGCCAGCAGTGACGAGACAGGGTCCTACGAGCAGTACTTC. Encoded protein: CASSDETGSYEQYF.

The chain carries TRBV5-4 and TRBJ1-2; 7 nucleotides align to TRBD1. Losses at the gene ends were 4 bases for V and 4 bases for J; bases not matched to a gene: 4. Per the germline V gene, CDR1 is SGHNT and CDR2 is YYREEE (reference sequence). There are 13 residues in the CDR3. The CDR3 sequence is CASSRQGGYGYTF. The CDR3 coding sequence is TGTGCCAGCAGCCGACAGGGCGGCTATGGCTACACCTTC.

The sample holds a few counts of this clonotype. The chain employs TRBV6-1 and TRBJ2-7; tentatively, D is TRBD2 (6 bases). Germline loops: CDR1 MNHNS, CDR2 SASEGT. Trimming cost V 2 bases and J 2 bases, with 13 bases left between them. The CDR3 is made up of 15 amino acids. CDR3: CASSEREDPTYEQYF. DNA of the CDR3: TGTGCCAGCAGTGAAAGGGAGGATCCTACCTACGAGCAGTACTTC.

Comment on this clonotype: A much larger clone lies a single base off, so this may be a read error. The chain employs TRBV7-9 and TRBJ2-6, with a tentative D call TRBD1 (5 bases). Per the germline V gene, CDR1 is SEHNR and CDR2 is FQNEAQ (reference sequence). The length of the CDR3 is 15 residues. Written as DNA, the CDR3 is TGTGCCAGCAGCTCTACAGGAGCTGGGGCCAACGCCCTGACTTTC. It yields the protein CASSSTGAGANALTF.

This clonotype was seen only once. The V call is TRBV20-1, the J call TRBJ2-1; 15 bases agree with TRBD2. From germline, CDR1 is DFQATT and CDR2 SNEGSKA (reference sequence). This CDR3 has 15 residues. Unmatched junction bases numbered 1, after V lost 0 bases and J lost 7 bases. The CDR3 bases are TGCAGTGCTAGAGATGGGACTAGCGGGAGGAATGAGCAGTTCTTC. It specifies CSARDGTSGRNEQFF.

This clonotype was recorded at least ten times. The rearrangement links TRBV5-1 to TRBJ2-5, with 8 positions matching TRBD1. Germline-derived CDR1 and CDR2 are SGHRS and YFSETQ. There are 15 residues in the CDR3. After removal of 0 bases from V and 7 bases from J, the junction contained 8 bases not matched to a gene. Written as DNA, the CDR3 is TGCGCCAGCAGCTTGGAAGGGACAGGAGGCGGGACCCAGTACTTC. Amino acid sequence: CASSLEGTGGGTQYF.

The V call is TRBV6-5, the J call TRBJ2-2; 9 bases match TRBD1. The germline V gene has CDR1 MNHEY and CDR2 SVGAGI. CDR3 length equals 14 residues. The V gene end was trimmed by 6 bases and the J gene end by 3 bases; junction bases not matched to a gene: 2. Written as DNA, the CDR3 is TGTGCCAGCAGACGGACAGGGGACACCGGGGAGCTGTTTTTT. It specifies CASRRTGDTGELFF.